The 16 T cell receptor beta chains given below trace back to one sample, sequenced in a study of T cell changes during pregnancy in multiple sclerosis. The assay was immunoSEQ multiplex PCR, and TCRdb's table has in-frame clones only and misses some. The sample yields 60,000 or so clones, 80% to 95% seen once. The source material was peripheral blood, sampled in the first trimester of pregnancy. The origin of the receptors is a female donor with multiple sclerosis, enrolled in a pregnancy study.

The chain couples TRBV7-8 to TRBJ2-1; 7 nucleotides match TRBD2. Germline V gives CDR1 SGHVS, CDR2 FQNEAQ. This CDR3 is 15 amino acids long. The trim removed 3 bases at V and 3 bases at J, leaving 5 bases unmatched. CDR3 DNA: TGTGCCAGCAGCTTTGGGAGGGCAGGCTACAATGAGCAGTTCTTC. Translating it yields CASSFGRAGYNEQFF.

Only one count was recorded for this clone. The V gene is TRBV11-1, the J gene TRBJ1-1; the D gene is possibly TRBD1 (5 bases). V gave up 5 bases and J gave up 4 bases, with 14 bases separating them. This CDR3 contains 14 residues. The germline CDR1 and CDR2 sequences are SGHAT and FQDESV (reference sequence). CDR3 nucleotide sequence: TGTGCCAGCAGCCTAACAGGATACGGCACTGAAGCTTTCTTT. Encoded protein: CASSLTGYGTEAFF.

The rearrangement uses TRBV12-2 and TRBJ2-5; the D call TRBD2 from the table was never checked on the DNA. TRBV12-2 is termed a pseudogene. CDR3 length: 17 amino acids. CDR3 sequence reads: CASRPSRTTEGGETQYF. The CDR3 DNA reads TGTGCAAGTCGCCCAAGTAGGACTACTGAGGGTGGAGAGACCCAGTACTTC.

CDR3 bases: TGCGCCAGCAGCCAATCAGGGGGAGCCCTCGGCTACACCTTC. Encoded protein: CASSQSGGALGYTF. The rearrangement uses TRBV4-3 and TRBJ1-2; 7 bases are a match to TRBD1. Unmatched junction bases numbered 8, after V lost 2 bases and J lost 8 bases. Germline CDR1 and CDR2: LGHNA and YSLEER. There are 14 residues in the CDR3.

This rearrangement joins TRBV6-6 to TRBJ1-1, with 9 bases matching TRBD1. This CDR3 region has 14 residues. The junction had 0 bases not matched to a gene; V was cut back by 0 bases and J by 4 bases. Per germline, CDR1 MNHNY and CDR2 SVGAGI (reference sequence). The CDR3 nucleotides are TGTGCCAGCAGTTACTCGACAGGGGGCACTGAAGCTTTCTTT. It is translated as CASSYSTGGTEAFF.

The chain recombines TRBV6-5 with TRBJ2-2; D may be TRBD2 (6 bases). The CDR3 extends over 15 amino acids. Germline V gene data show CDR1 as MNHEY and CDR2 as SVGAGI. The V and J ends lost 1 base and 0 bases respectively, with 6 bases between them. The CDR3 is CASSYWGANTGELFF. CDR3 DNA sequence: TGTGCCAGCAGTTACTGGGGGGCGAACACCGGGGAGCTGTTTTTT.

The CDR3 coding sequence is TGTGCCAGCAGCTTAGGTAATGGCGGCTCCTACAATGAGCAGTTCTTC. Amino acid sequence: CASSLGNGGSYNEQFF. The rearrangement links TRBV5-4 to TRBJ2-1; D unclear. The germline V and J ends were trimmed by 2 bases and 0 bases, with 12 bases remaining between them. The CDR3 has 16 residues. Germline CDR1 reads SGHNT; CDR2 reads YYREEE (reference sequence).

This chain joins TRBV21-1 and TRBJ2-1; the D call in the table, TRBD2, was not verified against the DNA. TRBV21-1 is designated a pseudogene. The CDR3 totals 16 residues. The CDR3 spells CASSSRSGGPYNEQFF. Here the CDR3 DNA reads TGTGCCAGCAGCTCCCGCAGCGGAGGCCCCTACAATGAGCAGTTCTTC.

This clone was seen only a few times. The CDR3 bases are TGTGCCAGCAGCGTGGATTGGGGGCAAGCTTTCTTT. This gives the protein CASSVDWGQAFF. J is TRBJ1-1 and V is TRBV5-4; a weak D match, TRBD1 (6 bases). CDR3 size: 12 residues. The ends were cut back, 4 bases at V and 9 bases at J, with 13 bases in the middle. The germline gives CDR1 SGHNT, CDR2 YYREEE (reference sequence). Together with reference TRBV5-4 and TRBJ1-1, the CDR3 gives the full variable domain: ETGVTQSPTHLIKTRGQQVTLRCSSQSGHNTVSWYQQALGQGPQFIFQYYREEENGRGNFPPRFSGLQFPNYSSELNVNALELDDSALYLCASSVDWGQAFFGQGTRLTVV.

The genes are TRBV7-7 and TRBJ1-4, with TRBD1 as a possible D gene (5 bases). The CDR3 is 13 residues long. The ends were cut back, 5 bases at V and 8 bases at J, with 12 bases in the middle. Germline loops: CDR1 SSHAT, CDR2 FNYEAQ (reference sequence). CDR3 amino acids: CASSPVPGEKLFF. DNA for the CDR3: TGTGCCAGCAGCCCGGTCCCAGGGGAAAAACTGTTTTTT.

The chain uses TRBV19 and TRBJ1-6, with a weak D call TRBD1 (5 bases). V gave up 2 bases and J gave up 11 bases, with 16 bases separating them. This CDR3 is built from 15 residues. The V gene's germline CDR1 is LNHDA and CDR2 SQIVND (reference sequence). CDR3 amino acids: CASSITPGQFTPLHF. CDR3 DNA sequence: TGTGCCAGTAGTATAACCCCAGGACAATTCACACCCCTCCACTTT.

This clone was counted a single time. The rearrangement links TRBV7-6 to TRBJ2-3; 7 bases agree with TRBD2. The V gene's germline CDR1 is SGHVS and CDR2 FNYEAQ. Losses at the gene ends were 0 bases for V and 5 bases for J; bases not matched to a gene: 5. The CDR3 covers 15 residues. The CDR3 loop is CASSLAAASGDTQYF. The CDR3 DNA follows: TGTGCCAGCAGCTTAGCGGCGGCTAGCGGAGATACGCAGTATTTT.

This clone was detected only once. The chain employs TRBV30 and TRBJ2-7, with TRBD1 identical over 7 bases. Germline CDR1 reads GTSNPN; CDR2 reads SVGIG (reference sequence). V lost 3 bases to trimming and J lost 3 bases; unmatched junction nucleotides: 5. This CDR3 comprises 13 residues. The CDR3 nucleotides read TGTGCCTGGAGCCCGGGACAGAACTACGAGCAGTACTTC. Translation: CAWSPGQNYEQYF.

The rearrangement uses TRBV7-8 and TRBJ2-5, with 13 nucleotides matching TRBD2. V was clipped by 5 bases and J by 9 bases; unmatched bases: 18. The CDR3 spans 18 residues. Germline CDR1 SGHVS, CDR2 FQNEAQ. CDR3 nucleotides: TGTGCCAGCAGCACGGGACTAGCGGGACCCGGGACGCCCTGGGCCCAGTACTTC. Translated, it gives CASSTGLAGPGTPWAQYF. Variable domain in full (rest from reference TRBV7-8 and TRBJ2-5): GAGVSQSPRYKVAKRGQDVALRCDPISGHVSLFWYQQALGQGPEFLTYFQNEAQLDKSGLPSDRFFAERPEGSVSTLKIQRTQQEDSAVYLCASSTGLAGPGTPWAQYFGPGTRLLVL.

The V gene is TRBV29-1, the J gene TRBJ2-3; no definite D call. CDR3 length: 12 amino acids. V dropped 6 bases and J dropped 3 bases, with 10 bases sitting between them. Germline CDR1 SQVTM, CDR2 ANQGSEA. CDR3 in DNA: TGCAGCGTCTTTAGTATTACAGATACGCAGTATTTT. This translates into CSVFSITDTQYF.

This clone has just one count. This rearrangement joins TRBV4-2 to TRBJ1-2; weak D call: TRBD1 (5 bases). Germline values: CDR1 LGHNA, CDR2 YNFKEQ. The V gene lost 5 bases and the J gene lost 6 bases, with 13 bases spanning the gap. CDR3 length equals 13 residues. CDR3 in DNA: TGTGCCAGCAGCTCAACTCGACAGCATGGCTACACCTTC. Translation: CASSSTRQHGYTF.